The entry below gives a single TCR beta chain sequence along with its context. Germline-derived CDR1 and CDR2 are SGHRS and YFSETQ. The CDR3 consists of 14 residues. J lost 5 bases, V lost 6 bases, and 9 bases had no gene match. Produced via immunoSEQ multiplex PCR; TCRdb's table is partial and in-frame only. The sample has 160,000 or so clones, approximately 90% seen once. The sample originates from a study of T cell responses to AZD1222 COVID-19 vaccine. The TCR was taken from an adult in good health. The specimen was peripheral blood, collected on day 0 of AZD1222 vaccination. The genes are TRBV5-1 and TRBJ1-1, with 8 bases that match TRBD1. The CDR3 nucleotides read TGCGCCAGCACCAGGACAGGGAGGTCGACTGAAGCTTTCTTT. This gives the protein CASTRTGRSTEAFF. The entire variable domain, with the rest obtained from reference TRBV5-1 and TRBJ1-1, is as follows: KAGVTQTPRYLIKTRGQQVTLSCSPISGHRSVSWYQQTPGQGLQFLFEYFSETQRNKGNFPGRFSGRQFSNSRSEMNVSTLELGDSALYLCASTRTGRSTEAFFGQGTRLTVV.